This T cell receptor beta chain was observed in a study of cytomegalovirus exposure and HLA in healthy donors. Whole-study findings and limits: In a later analysis, V- and J-gene trimming of beta chains associated with a DCLRE1C missense variant, replicated independently.

A word on this clone: Its antigen is unknown.

PCR primers comprised 60 Vbeta and 13 Jbeta primers. Libraries were prepared by immunoSEQ multiplex PCR; TCRdb keeps only in-frame clonotypes and omits some of them. The sample lists about 130,000 clones; around 80% were seen once. The receptor was isolated from a man aged 35 to 55 in good health and CMV-seropositive. The sequencing sample was made of PBMCs.

In nucleotides, the CDR3 is TGCGCCAGCAGCTTGGTGGTAGCGGGAGCAGATACGCAGTATTTT. Encoded protein: CASSLVVAGADTQYF. The chain has TRBV5-1 and TRBJ2-3, with 9 bases lining up with TRBD2. CDR1 and CDR2 from the germline V gene are SGHRS and YFSETQ. The CDR3 spans 15 residues. V was pared by 0 bases and J by 4 bases, with 3 bases of the junction left unmatched.